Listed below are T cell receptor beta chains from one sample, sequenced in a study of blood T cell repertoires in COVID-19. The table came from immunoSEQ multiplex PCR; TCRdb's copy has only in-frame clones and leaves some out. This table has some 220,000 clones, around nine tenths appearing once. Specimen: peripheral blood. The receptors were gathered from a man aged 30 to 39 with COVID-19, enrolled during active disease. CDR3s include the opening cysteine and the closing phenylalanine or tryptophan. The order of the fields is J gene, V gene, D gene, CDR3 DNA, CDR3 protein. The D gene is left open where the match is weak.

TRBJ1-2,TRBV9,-,TGTGCCAGCAGCGCGCGGACACATGTAAACTATGGCTACACCTTC,CASSARTHVNYGYTF
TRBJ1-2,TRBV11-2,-,TGTGCCAGCAGAACCGGGGTTCACCATAACTATGGCTACACCTTC,CASRTGVHHNYGYTF
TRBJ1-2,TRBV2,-,TGTGCCAGCAGTGATCTCGGGGGAGGTGGCTACACCTTC,CASSDLGGGGYTF
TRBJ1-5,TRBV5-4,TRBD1,TGTGCCAGCAGCTTGCAGGGGGCTAATAATCAGCCCCAGCATTTT,CASSLQGANNQPQHF
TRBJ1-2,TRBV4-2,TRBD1,TGTGCCAGCAGCCAAAGACAGGGAACGGTGGCCTATGGCTACACCTTC,CASSQRQGTVAYGYTF
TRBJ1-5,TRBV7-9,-,TGTGCCAGCAGCTTAGCGTTGACAAACAATCAGCCCCAGCATTTT,CASSLALTNNQPQHF
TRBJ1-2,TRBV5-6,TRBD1,TGTGCCAGCACCCCGAGGGCAGGGGGCGGCTACACCTTC,CASTPRAGGGYTF
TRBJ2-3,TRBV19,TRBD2,TGTGCCAGTAGTATAAGCGGACTAGCGGGTCCTGAACGGAGGCAGTATTTT,CASSISGLAGPERRQYF
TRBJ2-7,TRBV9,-,TGTGCCAGCAGCGTAATTGTTAAAGGGGGGGCCAACGAGCAGTACTTC,CASSVIVKGGANEQYF
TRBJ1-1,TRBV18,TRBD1,TGTGCCAGCTCACCTAGACAGGGGGCTAACACTGAAGCTTTCTTT,CASSPRQGANTEAFF
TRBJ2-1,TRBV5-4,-,TGTGCCAGCAGGTCCGGGAACTACAATGAGCAGTTCTTC,CASRSGNYNEQFF
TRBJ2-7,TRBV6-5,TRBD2,TGTGCCAGCAGACCGGGACTAATCCGGTACGAGCAGTACTTC,CASRPGLIRYEQYF